The rows below give T cell receptor beta chains drawn from one sample of a study of human T cells and chemical hapten exposure. In TCRdb, the RACE reads were re-called with MiXCR into one record per CDR3 protein. The sample includes 150,000 to 200,000 distinct CDR3 sequences, around a quarter of them seen just once. The sequencing used whole blood, collected in connection with sensitization to the hapten diphenylcyclopropenone (DPC). Source of these receptors: a woman aged 18-35 years with alopecia areata. Some clones in this sample may be carry-over from other donors' samples. CDR3s include the opening cysteine and the closing phenylalanine or tryptophan. Each record gives: V gene, clone size, D gene, J gene, CDR3 protein, CDR3 DNA. The D gene is left open where the match is weak. The size field is filled for only some rows; it gives once, few, many or a size class.

>TRBV20-1|NA|TRBD1|TRBJ2-2
CSARQGAGELFF
TGCAGTGCTAGACAGGGGGCCGGGGAGCTGTTTTTT
>TRBV6-5|NA|NA|TRBJ1-4
CASSYAGEKLFF
TGTGCCAGCAGTTACGCCGGTGAAAAACTGTTTTTT
>TRBV27|NA|TRBD1|TRBJ2-7
CASSPAGTGSYEQYF
TGTGCCAGCAGTCCGGCCGGGACAGGGTCCTACGAGCAGTACTTC
>TRBV6-2/TRBV6-3|few|TRBD1|TRBJ2-5
CASSQPRTGHQETQYF
TGTGCCAGCAGTCAGCCTCGGACAGGCCACCAAGAGACCCAGTACTTC
>TRBV5-1|NA|TRBD1|TRBJ1-1
CASSLAGGGNTEAFF
TGCGCCAGCAGCTTGGCAGGGGGGGGGAACACTGAAGCTTTCTTT
>TRBV7-9|NA|TRBD2|TRBJ2-3
CASKLPGLAGTDTQYF
TGTGCCAGCAAACTACCGGGACTAGCGGGCACAGATACGCAGTATTTT
>TRBV5-6|NA|TRBD1|TRBJ1-5
CASSLVGQSKQPQHF
TGTGCCAGCAGCTTGGTGGGACAGTCGAAACAGCCCCAGCATTTT
>TRBV27|few|TRBD1|TRBJ1-1
CASSLRPGGVYTEAFF
TGTGCCAGCAGTTTACGGCCAGGGGGTGTGTACACTGAAGCTTTCTTT
>TRBV10-3|NA|TRBD1|TRBJ2-7
CAISGNWDRASYEQYF
TGTGCCATCAGTGGTAATTGGGACAGGGCTAGCTACGAGCAGTACTTC
>TRBV4-2|NA|NA|TRBJ1-1
CASSQDMNTEAFF
TGTGCCAGCAGCCAGGATATGAACACTGAAGCTTTCTTT
>TRBV7-2|NA|NA|TRBJ2-1
CASSFRDVSYNEQFF
TGTGCCAGCAGCTTCCGGGACGTCTCCTACAATGAGCAGTTCTTC